The 32 T cell receptor beta chains given below trace back to one sample, sequenced in a study of T-cell memory formation after mild COVID-19. TCRdb processed the 5' RACE reads anew with MiXCR; each CDR3 protein has one entry. This sample has about 350,000 distinct CDR3 sequences, with roughly 13% found just once. The specimen was PBMCs or a T cell subset sorted from them (not recorded which). These receptors originate from a man in his late teens or twenties who had mild COVID-19 (a few samples of this study predate the infection). Cell type and time point are not known.

V and J are TRBV9 and TRBJ1-4; 8 bases fit TRBD1. Germline V gene sequence: CDR1 SGDLS, CDR2 YYNGEE. There are 15 residues in the CDR3. Unmatched junction bases numbered 8, after V lost 5 bases and J lost 5 bases. The CDR3 DNA is TGTGCCAGCAGTGGGAGGACAGGGAGCAATGAAAAACTGTTTTTT. This encodes CASSGRTGSNEKLFF.

There are a few counts of this clonotype. This chain connects TRBV9 to TRBJ2-1; D gene unclear. CDR3 length: 15 residues. V lost 3 bases and J 7 bases, leaving 17 bases between the germline ends. Per germline, CDR1 SGDLS and CDR2 YYNGEE. Here the CDR3 DNA reads TGTGCCAGCAGCGGATACTTTCTTCAAGGGAATGAGCAGTTCTTC. Amino acid sequence: CASSGYFLQGNEQFF.

The chain recombines TRBV7-2 with TRBJ2-1; D tentatively fits TRBD1 or TRBD2 (5 bases each). The CDR3 loop spans 14 amino acids. V was clipped by 4 bases and J by 9 bases, with 16 bases between them. Per germline, CDR1 SGHTA and CDR2 FQGNSA. CDR3 bases: TGTGCCAGCAGCTCGGGACGCTCCTACCTTGAGCAGTTCTTC. It codes for CASSSGRSYLEQFF.

This clonotype has only a few counts. The CDR3 region has the DNA TGTGCCAGCACCTCGATCGGGACCCAGTACTTC. It encodes CASTSIGTQYF. This chain links TRBV6-5 with TRBJ2-5; D is ambiguous. V was cut by 7 bases and J by 7 bases, with 10 bases left in between. Germline CDR1 and CDR2: MNHEY and SVGAGI. The CDR3 has 11 residues.

CDR3 sequence reads: CASTQDPGGNMNTEAFF. The CDR3, as DNA: TGTGCCAGCACCCAAGACCCAGGGGGAAACATGAACACTGAAGCTTTCTTT. The chain uses TRBV19 and TRBJ1-1; 7 bases are shared with TRBD1. CDR1 is LNHDA, CDR2 SQIVND, per germline (reference sequence). V trimming: 9 bases; J trimming: 0 bases; junction bases outside the gene matches: 16. This CDR3 has 17 residues.

This rearrangement joins TRBV15 to TRBJ2-7; D gene ambiguous. Trimming pared 5 bases from V and 7 bases from J, leaving 21 bases between. This CDR3 spans 15 amino acids. Germline V gene sequence: CDR1 LNHNV, CDR2 YYDKDF (reference sequence). The DNA for the CDR3 is TGTGCCACCAGCCTGATTAAAGGGAATTCACCGGAGCAGTACTTC. It is translated as CATSLIKGNSPEQYF.

The rearrangement links TRBV7-8 to TRBJ1-2, with D maybe TRBD1 (5 bases). From germline, CDR1 is SGHVS and CDR2 FQNEAQ. Between the trimmed V and J ends, which lost 4 bases and 7 bases, there was a span of 13 bases. This CDR3 is built from 13 residues. The CDR3 DNA reads as TGTGCCAGCAGCTCGACAGTGGCGGGTGGCTACACCTTC. It is translated as CASSSTVAGGYTF.

The genes are TRBV10-3 and TRBJ1-1; D unclear. The CDR3 extends over 14 amino acids. In germline, CDR1 is ENHRY, CDR2 SYGVKD. The V gene lost 0 bases and the J gene lost 6 bases, with 11 bases spanning the gap. The CDR3 DNA sequence: TGTGCCATCAGTGAGTCGGCAGGACCCCCTGAAGCTTTCTTT. Translated, it gives CAISESAGPPEAFF.

This clonotype has more than one count but fewer than ten. CDR3 amino acids: CASSQNPFGLVAPPLHF. CDR3 sequence (DNA): TGCGCCAGCAGCCAAAATCCCTTCGGGCTGGTCGCCCCACCCCTCCACTTT. V usage is TRBV4-1 and J usage is TRBJ1-6; no definite D call. CDR1 and CDR2 from the germline V gene are MGHRA and YSYEKL. V was shortened by 2 bases and J by 11 bases, with 22 bases between the two germline ends. The CDR3 has 17 amino acids.

The V and J genes are TRBV21-1 and TRBJ2-7; the D segment call TRBD1 is taken from the table without a DNA check. TRBV21-1 is shown as a pseudogene. The CDR3 is made up of 14 amino acids. CDR3 loop: CASSMERDLHEQYV. The CDR3 DNA reads TGTGCCAGCAGCATGGAGAGGGATCTACACGAGCAGTACGTC.

The CDR3 DNA follows: TGTGCCTCCGCTTTCCCCGAAACCTACGAGCAGTACGTC. Its protein product is CASAFPETYEQYV. The chain combines TRBV30 with TRBJ2-7; D unclear. This CDR3 has 13 residues. The germline CDR1 and CDR2 sequences are GTSNPN and SVGIG (reference sequence). V gave up 7 bases and J gave up 2 bases, with 15 bases separating them.

The chain recombines TRBV6-2 or TRBV6-3 with TRBJ2-7, with D possibly matching TRBD2 (6 bases). CDR1 and CDR2 (germline): MNHEY, SVGEGT. The CDR3 loop spans 15 amino acids. V was clipped by 6 bases and J by 1 base, with 16 bases between them. In DNA form, the CDR3 reads TGTGCCAGCAGCAGACCCCCGGGACTGTCCTACGAGCAGTACGTC. It is translated as CASSRPPGLSYEQYV.

The rearrangement joins TRBV30 to TRBJ1-2, with D uncertain. The CDR3 is 17 amino acids. Trimming pared 4 bases from V and 0 bases from J, leaving 21 bases between. Germline V gene lookup returns CDR1 GTSNPN and CDR2 SVGIG (reference sequence). The CDR3 reads CAWTGGRPTPSNYGYTF. The CDR3 nucleotides read TGTGCCTGGACAGGTGGACGGCCTACACCTTCTAACTATGGCTACACCTTC. The full variable domain, rest sourced from reference TRBV30 and TRBJ1-2, is SQTIHQWPATLVQPVGSPLSLECTVEGTSNPNLYWYRQAAGRGLQLLFYSVGIGQISSEVPQNLSASRPQDRQFILSSKKLLLSDSGFYLCAWTGGRPTPSNYGYTFGSGTRLTVV.

V usage is TRBV29-1 and J usage is TRBJ2-2; D tentatively fits TRBD1 or TRBD2 (5 bases each). Germline CDR1 reads SQVTM; CDR2 reads ANQGSEA. The germline V and J ends were trimmed by 0 bases and 8 bases, with 10 bases remaining between them. The CDR3 has 13 residues. CDR3 protein: CSVEEVEGGELFF. CDR3 sequence (DNA): TGCAGCGTTGAAGAAGTCGAGGGGGGGGAGCTGTTTTTT.

Comments on this clonotype: A much more abundant neighbour one base away suggests this may be a read error. This rearrangement joins TRBV29-1 to TRBJ1-4, with a tentative D call TRBD1 (5 bases). The CDR3 totals 12 residues. Germline CDR1 reads SQVTM; CDR2 reads ANQGSEA. The CDR3 is CSVEEGDGKLSF. Here the CDR3 DNA reads TGCAGCGTTGAAGAAGGGGATGGGAAACTGTCTTTT.

This clonotype was detected a few times. The chain has TRBV10-1 and TRBJ2-7; 9 nucleotides match TRBD1. CDR1 is WNHNN, CDR2 SYGVQD, per germline (reference sequence). V lost 5 bases, J lost 6 bases, and 8 bases stayed unmatched. This CDR3 contains 14 residues. Here the CDR3 reads CASSPGTGFFEQYF. CDR3 nucleotide sequence: TGCGCCAGCAGTCCCGGGACAGGGTTTTTCGAGCAGTACTTC.

The table lists this clonotype with a few counts. The rearrangement joins TRBV7-2 to TRBJ1-1; a possible D gene is TRBD1 (6 bases). Trimming took 5 bases from V and 0 from J, leaving 10 bases between them. Germline CDR1 and CDR2: SGHTA and FQGNSA. The length of the CDR3 is 14 residues. CDR3 sequence: CASSIYRVNTEAFF. CDR3 nucleotide sequence: TGTGCCAGCAGCATTTACAGGGTGAACACTGAAGCTTTCTTT.

This clonotype has only a few counts. The CDR3 region has the DNA TGTGCCAGCAGTGGGATTGGCGGGGAGCTGTTTTTT. This translates into CASSGIGGELFF. The chain couples TRBV2 to TRBJ2-2; D not resolved. The germline V gene has CDR1 SNHLY and CDR2 FYNNEI. Trimming cost V 4 bases and J 7 bases, with 7 bases left between them. This CDR3 region has 12 residues.

In its sample, this clonotype was seen a few times. This chain uses TRBV27 with TRBJ1-1; D is uncertain. CDR1 and CDR2 (germline): MNHEY, SMNVEV (reference sequence). This CDR3 region has 14 residues. Trimming removed 3 bases from V and 4 bases from J, with 12 bases in between. The CDR3 coding sequence is TGTGCCAGCAGTTTTCGCGATGCGAGCACTGAAGCTTTCTTT. Protein product: CASSFRDASTEAFF.

In this sample, this clonotype turned up many times. The chain employs TRBV5-1 and TRBJ1-1, with unresolved D. Germline CDR1 is SGHRS and CDR2 is YFSETQ. V lost 4 bases and J 7 bases, leaving 17 bases between the germline ends. CDR3 size: 14 residues. Written as DNA, the CDR3 is TGCGCCAGCAGCCCCAGTTGGGCGGCTGATGAAGCTTTCTTT. It is translated as CASSPSWAADEAFF. Based on the CDR3 plus reference TRBV5-1 and TRBJ1-1, the full variable domain is KAGVTQTPRYLIKTRGQQVTLSCSPISGHRSVSWYQQTPGQGLQFLFEYFSETQRNKGNFPGRFSGRQFSNSRSEMNVSTLELGDSALYLCASSPSWAADEAFFGQGTRLTVV.

This clonotype was counted only a few times. The J gene is TRBJ1-6, the V gene TRBV7-2; D might be TRBD1 (6 bases). CDR1 SGHTA and CDR2 FQGNSA come from the germline V gene. V lost 5 bases to trimming and J lost 9 bases, with 17 bases between them. There are 15 residues in the CDR3. CDR3 DNA sequence: TGTGCCAGCAGCCCCCATACAGGGAGCGGTTCACCCCTCCACTTT. Amino acid sequence: CASSPHTGSGSPLHF.

This clonotype has only a few counts. This rearrangement joins TRBV20-1 to TRBJ2-2; TRBD1 or TRBD2 may be the D gene (5 bases each). V was clipped by 6 bases and J by 3 bases, with 11 bases between them. There are 13 residues in the CDR3. Germline lookup yields CDR1 DFQATT and CDR2 SNEGSKA (reference sequence). The DNA of the CDR3 is TGCAGTGCGGGACGGGTTGACACCGGGGAGCTGTTTTTT. Protein: CSAGRVDTGELFF.

This clonotype was detected only a few times. For the CDR3, the DNA is TGTGCCAGCAGCTCACGGGGACTAGTCCCCCGTGGTGAGCAGTTCTTC. Amino acid sequence: CASSSRGLVPRGEQFF. This chain uses TRBV7-2 with TRBJ2-1, with 8 bases aligning to TRBD2. After removal of 4 bases from V and 9 bases from J, the junction contained 14 bases not matched to a gene. From germline, CDR1 is SGHTA and CDR2 FQGNSA. This CDR3 comprises 16 residues.

This clonotype was observed a few times. The chain has TRBV7-6 and TRBJ2-3; 8 positions match TRBD2. Trimming took 1 base from V and 3 from J; bases not matched to a gene: 6. The length of the CDR3 is 16 residues. CDR1 and CDR2 (germline): SGHVS, FNYEAQ. CDR3 DNA sequence: TGTGCCAGCAGCTTAGTCGGGGGGGGGCCGACAGATACGCAGTATTTT. This codes for CASSLVGGGPTDTQYF.

There are many counts of this clonotype. The CDR3 here is CASSGTVEQYF. The CDR3 bases are TGCGCCAGCAGCGGGACAGTCGAGCAGTACTTC. This chain joins TRBV5-1 and TRBJ2-7; 7 bases map to TRBD1. Germline CDR1 SGHRS, CDR2 YFSETQ. V lost 4 bases and J lost 6; bases outside the gene matches: 1. CDR3 length: 11 residues.

The rearrangement links TRBV30 to TRBJ1-4, with D possibly matching TRBD1 (5 bases). V shed 7 bases and J shed 14 bases, with 20 bases lying between them. CDR3 length: 12 residues. Germline CDR1 reads GTSNPN; CDR2 reads SVGIG (reference sequence). The CDR3 nucleotides read TGTGCCTCGGGGACCGTTAGACCATTTCTGTTTTTT. Translating gives CASGTVRPFLFF.

This clonotype was counted only a few times. This chain links TRBV29-1 with TRBJ1-1; 8 bases line up with TRBD1. Germline V gene data show CDR1 as SQVTM and CDR2 as ANQGSEA. This CDR3 has 13 residues. Germline trimming cut 7 bases from V and 3 bases from J; bases unmatched to any gene: 7. CDR3 sequence reads: CSADRGSDTEAFF. The CDR3 nucleotides read TGCAGCGCTGACAGGGGATCCGACACTGAAGCTTTCTTT.

The gene calls are TRBV29-1 and TRBJ2-1; D possibly matches TRBD1 or TRBD2 (6 bases each). The CDR3 covers 13 residues. The germline gives CDR1 SQVTM, CDR2 ANQGSEA. V gave up 6 bases and J gave up 10 bases, with 19 bases separating them. The CDR3 DNA reads as TGCAGCGTAAAGGGCGGGACAATGATGGAGCAGTTCTTC. The encoded protein is CSVKGGTMMEQFF.

This clonotype came up a few times. This sequence joins TRBV12-3 or TRBV12-4 and TRBJ1-1; no firm D call. The V and J ends lost 6 bases and 10 bases respectively, with 18 bases between them. The CDR3 covers 13 residues. CDR3 bases: TGTGCCAGCAGCCCGGCAGGCCCCCTGTCAGCTTTCTTT. Translating gives CASSPAGPLSAFF.

This clonotype was detected a few times. The chain has TRBV20-1 and TRBJ1-5; D is perhaps TRBD1 (6 bases). Germline CDR1 DFQATT, CDR2 SNEGSKA (reference sequence). This CDR3 is built from 14 residues. The V end lost 1 base, the J end lost 6 bases, and 13 bases lay between the germline ends. Here the CDR3 reads CSARVRGLSQPQHF. In DNA, the CDR3 is TGCAGTGCTAGAGTCCGGGGGCTGAGTCAGCCCCAGCATTTT.

This clonotype turned up a few times. This chain links TRBV10-3 with TRBJ2-2; TRBD2 aligns across 7 bases. The CDR3 totals 17 residues. CDR1 is ENHRY and CDR2 is SYGVKD in the germline V gene. V trimming: 2 bases; J trimming: 2 bases; junction bases outside the gene matches: 8. The CDR3 region has the DNA TGTGCCATCAGTGAGAGAGAGGGACTACTAAACACCGGGGAGCTGTTTTTT. Amino acid sequence: CAISEREGLLNTGELFF.

There are a few counts of this clonotype. V usage is TRBV5-1 and J usage is TRBJ1-1; 7 bases are a match to TRBD1. Germline lookup yields CDR1 SGHRS and CDR2 YFSETQ. The CDR3 sequence is 15 residues long. The J segment lost 5 bases and the V segment lost 4 bases, leaving 11 bases of the junction unmatched. The CDR3 region has the DNA TGCGCCAGCAGCAGACGACAGGGAGGGGAAACTGAAGCTTTCTTT. Translation: CASSRRQGGETEAFF.